One sample yielded the 11 T cell receptor beta chains listed below, sequenced in a study of cytomegalovirus exposure and HLA in healthy donors. Use of 60 Vbeta and 13 Jbeta primers characterized the PCR. Sequencing was performed with immunoSEQ multiplex PCR; in TCRdb, only in-frame clones are kept and a portion is missing. The table shows approximately 90,000 clones, with 76% occurring only once. Sequencing was carried out using PBMCs. These receptors were taken from a man between 35 and 55 years old in good health and CMV-seronegative.

The rearrangement joins TRBV7-3 to TRBJ1-1, with TRBD1 matching 7 bases. CDR3 length equals 13 residues. CDR1 is SGHTA, CDR2 FQGTGA, per germline. V shed 6 bases and J 2 bases; nucleotides not matched to a gene: 3. For the CDR3, the DNA is TGTGCCAGCAGTGGACAGGCAAACACTGAAGCTTTCTTT. Residues: CASSGQANTEAFF.

This clone was found a few times. The V gene is TRBV30, the J gene TRBJ2-5; no reliable D call. There are 13 residues in the CDR3. Germline V gives CDR1 GTSNPN, CDR2 SVGIG (reference sequence). V shed 2 bases and J shed 2 bases, with 9 bases lying between them. CDR3 nucleotides: TGTGCCTGGAGTACCCTAGGACAAGAGACCCAGTACTTC. Amino acid sequence: CAWSTLGQETQYF.

This chain uses TRBV19 with TRBJ2-7, with 8 positions matching TRBD2. Germline-derived CDR1 and CDR2 are LNHDA and SQIVND (reference sequence). The length of the CDR3 is 13 residues. J was trimmed by 2 bases and V by 6 bases; bases with no gene match: 3. CDR3 residues: CASSTGGAYEQYF. The CDR3 coding sequence is TGTGCCAGTAGCACCGGGGGGGCCTACGAGCAGTACTTC. Filled out from reference TRBV19 and TRBJ2-7, the complete variable domain reads DGGITQSPKYLFRKEGQNVTLSCEQNLNHDAMYWYRQDPGQGLRLIYYSQIVNDFQKGDIAEGYSVSREKKESFPLTVTSAQKNPTAFYLCASSTGGAYEQYFGPGTRLTVT.

The V call is TRBV5-8, the J call TRBJ1-5; a weak D match, TRBD1 (5 bases). Germline V lookup: CDR1 SGHTS, CDR2 YDEGEE. Trimming stripped 2 bases from V and 3 bases from J, with 12 bases between. The CDR3 has 15 residues. The CDR3 reads CASSFQGSTNQPQHF. The CDR3 nucleotides are TGTGCCAGCAGCTTCCAGGGCTCAACCAATCAGCCCCAGCATTTT.

CDR3 amino acids: CATSIGQGETGELFF. In nucleotides, the CDR3 is TGTGCCACCAGCATCGGACAGGGTGAGACCGGGGAGCTGTTTTTT. This rearrangement joins TRBV15 to TRBJ2-2, with 8 positions matching TRBD1. Germline CDR1 LNHNV, CDR2 YYDKDF (reference sequence). There are 15 residues in the CDR3. The junction had 6 bases not matched to a gene; V was cut back by 4 bases and J by 5 bases.

The rearrangement uses TRBV6-1 and TRBJ2-1, with TRBD2 identical over 11 bases. The germline CDR1 and CDR2 sequences are MNHNS and SASEGT. V shed 3 bases and J 7 bases; nucleotides not matched to a gene: 8. This CDR3 has 16 residues. CDR3 loop: CASSDPLAGGRNEQFF. CDR3 sequence (DNA): TGTGCCAGCAGTGACCCTCTAGCGGGGGGACGTAATGAGCAGTTCTTC.

The CDR3 here is CASRERAGTSPDTQYF. As DNA, the CDR3 is TGTGCCAGCAGGGAAAGAGCCGGGACTAGCCCAGATACGCAGTATTTT. The rearrangement joins TRBV6-4 to TRBJ2-3; 9 bases align to TRBD2. CDR3 length: 16 residues. V lost 6 bases, J lost 4 bases, and 11 bases stayed unmatched. Germline-derived CDR1 and CDR2 are MRHNA and SNTAGT.

V is TRBV27 and J is TRBJ1-1, with D maybe TRBD1 (6 bases). Trimming stripped 5 bases from V and 4 bases from J, with 14 bases between. This CDR3 has 14 residues. Germline V lookup: CDR1 MNHEY, CDR2 SMNVEV (reference sequence). The CDR3: CASSPMDSTTEAFF. The CDR3 DNA is TGTGCCAGCAGTCCCATGGACAGTACCACTGAAGCTTTCTTT.

CDR3 sequence (DNA): TGTGCCAGCAGTCTCCAGATGAACACTGAAGCTTTCTTT. Residues: CASSLQMNTEAFF. V and J are TRBV6-1 and TRBJ1-1, with unresolved D. The CDR3 has 13 residues. The V gene lost 5 bases and the J gene lost 0 bases, with 7 bases spanning the gap. CDR1 is MNHNS and CDR2 is SASEGT in the germline V gene.

V usage is TRBV12-5 and J usage is TRBJ1-3; D possibly corresponds to TRBD1 (6 bases). This CDR3 spans 15 amino acids. Germline V gene lookup returns CDR1 LGHNT and CDR2 FRNRAP. Trimming took off 1 base at V and 3 bases at J, with 10 bases between the two ends. The CDR3 spells CASGLGGGFGNTIYF. CDR3 coding DNA: TGTGCTAGTGGTTTGGGGGGGGGCTTTGGAAACACCATATATTTT.

The gene calls are TRBV6-1 and TRBJ2-1; the match to TRBD1 covers 12 bases. The CDR3 consists of 14 residues. Germline V gives CDR1 MNHNS, CDR2 SASEGT. Trimming cost V 6 bases and J 11 bases; bases outside gene matches: 8. The chain's CDR3 is CASRTGTGGRKQFF. CDR3 nucleotides: TGTGCCAGCAGAACCGGGACAGGGGGCCGAAAGCAGTTCTTC.